The rows below give T cell receptor beta chains drawn from one sample of a study of glioma-infiltrating T cells. TCRdb independently ran MiXCR on the multiplex PCR reads; one entry per CDR3 protein. The sample contains more than 300,000 distinct CDR3 sequences, more than 35% of which appear only once. The material sequenced was glioma tissue, nonneoplastic brain tissue, or PBMCs (not recorded which). These receptors all stem from a human donor with low-grade glioma or glioblastoma, undergoing nonglioma brain surgery, or in good health (not recorded which). The CDR3 runs from the conserved cysteine through the conserved F or W. The D gene is left open where the match is weak. The size field is filled for only some rows; it gives once, few, many or a size class.

J gene: TRBJ1-3; D gene: NA; V gene: TRBV28; clone size: many; CDR3 DNA: TGTGCCAGCAGTTTACAGGGTGCTGGAAACACCATATATTTT; CDR3 protein: CASSLQGAGNTIYF
J gene: TRBJ2-1; D gene: NA; V gene: TRBV7-7; clone size: NA; CDR3 DNA: TGTGCTAGCAGCCCGAGTTTGGAAGGGTTCTACAATGAGCAGTTCTTC; CDR3 protein: CASSPSLEGFYNEQFF
J gene: TRBJ1-1; D gene: NA; V gene: TRBV19; clone size: few; CDR3 DNA: TGTGCCAGTAGCTACACACCGAATATGAACACTGAAGCTTTCTTT; CDR3 protein: CASSYTPNMNTEAFF
J gene: TRBJ2-7; D gene: NA; V gene: TRBV20-1; clone size: few; CDR3 DNA: TGCAGTGCTAGGTTCCTGACAGGCAGTCCCTACGAGCAGTACTTC; CDR3 protein: CSARFLTGSPYEQYF
J gene: TRBJ1-4; D gene: TRBD1; V gene: TRBV7-6; clone size: NA; CDR3 DNA: TGTGCCAGCAGCCCCACAGGGGCAACTAATGAAAAACTGTTTTTT; CDR3 protein: CASSPTGATNEKLFF
J gene: TRBJ2-1; D gene: TRBD2; V gene: TRBV4-1; clone size: few; CDR3 DNA: TGCGCCAGCAGCCCCCTGGGTGCTAGCGGAGGGTACAATGAGCAGTTCTTC; CDR3 protein: CASSPLGASGGYNEQFF
J gene: TRBJ1-4; D gene: NA; V gene: TRBV20-1; clone size: NA; CDR3 DNA: TGCAGTGCTACCATCGGGACCTCCCCTGGGGAAAAACTGTTTTTT; CDR3 protein: CSATIGTSPGEKLFF
J gene: TRBJ1-1; D gene: NA; V gene: TRBV18; clone size: NA; CDR3 DNA: TGTGCCAGCTCACCACCGAAGGGGGTGAACACTGAAGCTTTCTTT; CDR3 protein: CASSPPKGVNTEAFF
J gene: TRBJ2-5; D gene: NA; V gene: TRBV15; clone size: many; CDR3 DNA: TGTGCCACCAGCAGAGACAGGCCCGTCCAAGAGACCCAGTACTTC; CDR3 protein: CATSRDRPVQETQYF
J gene: TRBJ2-7; D gene: NA; V gene: TRBV28; clone size: NA; CDR3 DNA: TGTGCCAGCATTGGGGTACACTCCTACGAGCAGTACTTC; CDR3 protein: CASIGVHSYEQYF
J gene: TRBJ2-3; D gene: TRBD2; V gene: TRBV6-2/TRBV6-3; clone size: NA; CDR3 DNA: TGTGCCAGCAGGGTAGCGGGGAACACAGATACGCAGTATTTT; CDR3 protein: CASRVAGNTDTQYF
J gene: TRBJ1-2; D gene: NA; V gene: TRBV15; clone size: many; CDR3 DNA: TGTGCCACCAGCAGAGATCGGCTATATGGCTACACCTTC; CDR3 protein: CATSRDRLYGYTF
J gene: TRBJ1-1; D gene: NA; V gene: TRBV7-9; clone size: few; CDR3 DNA: TGTGCCAGCAGCTCGAGGGGGGGGAACACTGAAGCTTTCTTT; CDR3 protein: CASSSRGGNTEAFF
J gene: TRBJ2-3; D gene: TRBD1; V gene: TRBV6-1; clone size: many; CDR3 DNA: TGTGCCAGCAGTTTGACAGGGGGCGCAGATACGCAGTATTTT; CDR3 protein: CASSLTGGADTQYF
J gene: TRBJ2-3; D gene: NA; V gene: TRBV20-1; clone size: many; CDR3 DNA: TGCAGTGCTAGTATGGAGAACACAGATACGCAGTATTTT; CDR3 protein: CSASMENTDTQYF
J gene: TRBJ1-2; D gene: NA; V gene: TRBV4-2; clone size: few; CDR3 DNA: TGTGCCAGCAGCCAAGGTGGGACAAACCCGTATGGCTACACCTTC; CDR3 protein: CASSQGGTNPYGYTF
J gene: TRBJ1-2; D gene: TRBD1; V gene: TRBV6-2/TRBV6-3; clone size: many; CDR3 DNA: TGTGCCAGCAGTCTACAGGGGGCAGAGAAAAACTATGGCTACACCTTC; CDR3 protein: CASSLQGAEKNYGYTF
J gene: TRBJ2-5; D gene: NA; V gene: TRBV7-3; clone size: NA; CDR3 DNA: TGTGCCAGCAGCTTAAACGAGCTCCAGACCCAGTACTTC; CDR3 protein: CASSLNELQTQYF
J gene: TRBJ1-1; D gene: NA; V gene: TRBV5-1; clone size: few; CDR3 DNA: TGCGCCAGCAGCTCGCCCAACACTGAAGCTTTCTTT; CDR3 protein: CASSSPNTEAFF
J gene: TRBJ2-1; D gene: NA; V gene: TRBV4-3; clone size: NA; CDR3 DNA: TGCGCCAGCAGCCAAGATCGTGGACTAATGAATGAGCAGTTCTTC; CDR3 protein: CASSQDRGLMNEQFF
J gene: TRBJ1-2; D gene: NA; V gene: TRBV5-1; clone size: NA; CDR3 DNA: TGCGCCAGCGGCTTGGAGGGTTACTATGGCTACACCTTC; CDR3 protein: CASGLEGYYGYTF
J gene: TRBJ1-1; D gene: NA; V gene: TRBV6-2/TRBV6-3; clone size: many; CDR3 DNA: TGTGCCAGCAGCCTACGATTGTCAGGGCCATGGAGGAACACTGAAGCTTTCTTT; CDR3 protein: CASSLRLSGPWRNTEAFF
J gene: TRBJ2-4; D gene: TRBD1; V gene: TRBV4-3; clone size: NA; CDR3 DNA: TGCGCCAGCAGCCTACAGGGGTCGGACATTCAGTACTTC; CDR3 protein: CASSLQGSDIQYF
J gene: TRBJ1-1; D gene: NA; V gene: TRBV20-1; clone size: NA; CDR3 DNA: TGCAGTGCTTACCCCACACCGAACACTGAAGCTTTCTTT; CDR3 protein: CSAYPTPNTEAFF
J gene: TRBJ1-1; D gene: NA; V gene: TRBV5-4; clone size: few; CDR3 DNA: TGTGCCAGCAGCTTAGCAGGGGACTCTGTAGCTTTCTTT; CDR3 protein: CASSLAGDSVAFF
J gene: TRBJ1-4; D gene: NA; V gene: TRBV11-2; clone size: NA; CDR3 DNA: TGTGCCAGCAGCCCCCAGGTTGCTAATGAAAAACTGTTTTTT; CDR3 protein: CASSPQVANEKLFF
J gene: TRBJ2-3; D gene: NA; V gene: TRBV2; clone size: NA; CDR3 DNA: TGTGCCAGCACTGCCCTTGGGGGTGAGCGGAGCACAGATACGCAGTATTTT; CDR3 protein: CASTALGGERSTDTQYF
J gene: TRBJ1-5; D gene: NA; V gene: TRBV28; clone size: once; CDR3 DNA: TGTGCCAGCAGTCTCGATTCAATGCGTCAGCCCCAGCATTTT; CDR3 protein: CASSLDSMRQPQHF
J gene: TRBJ2-3; D gene: TRBD2; V gene: TRBV20-1; clone size: NA; CDR3 DNA: TGCAGTGCTAGAGACGGGAGGGCCCTAGATACGCAGTATTTT; CDR3 protein: CSARDGRALDTQYF
J gene: TRBJ2-1; D gene: TRBD2; V gene: TRBV6-2/TRBV6-3; clone size: many; CDR3 DNA: TGTGCCAGCAGTTGGACTAGCCCACAGCAGTTCTTC; CDR3 protein: CASSWTSPQQFF
J gene: TRBJ2-3; D gene: TRBD2; V gene: TRBV4-2; clone size: many; CDR3 DNA: TGTGCCAGCAGCCACTCAGCGGGAGTGAGTACAGATACGCAGTATTTT; CDR3 protein: CASSHSAGVSTDTQYF
J gene: TRBJ2-2; D gene: NA; V gene: TRBV27; clone size: NA; CDR3 DNA: TGTGCCAGCAGTACCCTAAGGTCCACGTTCGGGGAGCTGTTTTTT; CDR3 protein: CASSTLRSTFGELFF
J gene: TRBJ2-7; D gene: TRBD1; V gene: TRBV5-1; clone size: NA; CDR3 DNA: TGCGCCAGCAGGAGACAGGGTTTAGGCTACGAGCAGTACTTC; CDR3 protein: CASRRQGLGYEQYF
J gene: TRBJ2-1; D gene: NA; V gene: TRBV12-3/TRBV12-4; clone size: many; CDR3 DNA: TGTGCCAGCAGTTTGGAAAGAGAGCAGTTCTTC; CDR3 protein: CASSLEREQFF
J gene: TRBJ1-1; D gene: NA; V gene: TRBV14; clone size: NA; CDR3 DNA: TGTGCCAGCAGCCAAGATCACAAGAACACTGAAGCTTTCTTT; CDR3 protein: CASSQDHKNTEAFF
J gene: TRBJ2-1; D gene: NA; V gene: TRBV5-1; clone size: NA; CDR3 DNA: TGCGCCAGCAGCTCTCGGGACTCCGGGGGGCTAGCGGCTTTCGATGAGCAGTTCTTC; CDR3 protein: CASSSRDSGGLAAFDEQFF
J gene: TRBJ2-3; D gene: NA; V gene: TRBV27; clone size: NA; CDR3 DNA: TGTGCCAGCAGTCCCTACTGGGTTAGCGGAATCACAGATACGCAGTATTTT; CDR3 protein: CASSPYWVSGITDTQYF
J gene: TRBJ2-1; D gene: NA; V gene: TRBV6-2/TRBV6-3; clone size: many; CDR3 DNA: TGTGCCAGCAGCCTTTCCTCAGGGCTCTACAATGAGCAGTTCTTC; CDR3 protein: CASSLSSGLYNEQFF
J gene: TRBJ2-7; D gene: TRBD2; V gene: TRBV6-1; clone size: NA; CDR3 DNA: TGTGCCAGCAGTAACCCTACCGGGACTAGCGGTGAGCAGTACTTC; CDR3 protein: CASSNPTGTSGEQYF
J gene: TRBJ2-1; D gene: NA; V gene: TRBV4-2; clone size: NA; CDR3 DNA: TGTGCCAGCAGCCAAGGAGGGGGGGATTTGAATGAGCAGTTCTTC; CDR3 protein: CASSQGGGDLNEQFF
J gene: TRBJ2-7; D gene: NA; V gene: TRBV28; clone size: few; CDR3 DNA: TGTGCCAGCAGTTCAAGGGATATTGGGTACTTC; CDR3 protein: CASSSRDIGYF
J gene: TRBJ2-7; D gene: TRBD2; V gene: TRBV7-2; clone size: NA; CDR3 DNA: TGTGCCAGCAGCTTGACTAGCGGGGGCTACGAGCAGTACTTC; CDR3 protein: CASSLTSGGYEQYF
J gene: TRBJ1-6; D gene: NA; V gene: TRBV28; clone size: NA; CDR3 DNA: TGTGCCAGCAGTCCTAGGGGGTCTTATAATTCACCCCTCCACTTT; CDR3 protein: CASSPRGSYNSPLHF
J gene: TRBJ2-2; D gene: NA; V gene: TRBV6-1; clone size: few; CDR3 DNA: TGTGCCAGCATCCGGCGGGTCGTCGCCGCCGGGGAGCTGTTTTTT; CDR3 protein: CASIRRVVAAGELFF
J gene: TRBJ2-1; D gene: NA; V gene: TRBV4-1; clone size: NA; CDR3 DNA: TGCGCCAGCAGCCTCGGAAGGGACCCCGGATACAATGAGCAGTTCTTC; CDR3 protein: CASSLGRDPGYNEQFF
J gene: TRBJ1-5; D gene: TRBD1; V gene: TRBV29-1; clone size: NA; CDR3 DNA: TGCAGCGCCCTAACCGGGGACAGAAATCAGCCCCAGCATTTT; CDR3 protein: CSALTGDRNQPQHF
J gene: TRBJ2-7; D gene: TRBD2; V gene: TRBV27; clone size: many; CDR3 DNA: TGTGCCAGCAGTTTAGCGGGAGGGAGGTACGAGCAGTACTTC; CDR3 protein: CASSLAGGRYEQYF
J gene: TRBJ2-7; D gene: TRBD1; V gene: TRBV20-1; clone size: few; CDR3 DNA: TGCAGTGCTAGAGCCGGGACAGGGGTCCCCTACGAGCAGTACTTC; CDR3 protein: CSARAGTGVPYEQYF
J gene: TRBJ2-1; D gene: TRBD2; V gene: TRBV7-2; clone size: few; CDR3 DNA: TGTGCCAGCTTCCCGGGTGGACTAGCGGGAGGTTCTTACAATGAGCAGTTCTTC; CDR3 protein: CASFPGGLAGGSYNEQFF
J gene: TRBJ2-1; D gene: NA; V gene: TRBV5-5; clone size: NA; CDR3 DNA: TGTGCCAGCAGCTTGGAACAGGGACGCAATGAGCAGTTCTTC; CDR3 protein: CASSLEQGRNEQFF
J gene: TRBJ1-5; D gene: NA; V gene: TRBV18; clone size: few; CDR3 DNA: TGTGCCAGCTCACAGGGCTTCAATCAGCCTCAGCATTTT; CDR3 protein: CASSQGFNQPQHF
J gene: TRBJ2-3; D gene: NA; V gene: TRBV5-5; clone size: NA; CDR3 DNA: TGTGCCAGCAGCTACTTAGGGGCGGGAGATACGCAGTATTTT; CDR3 protein: CASSYLGAGDTQYF
J gene: TRBJ1-3; D gene: NA; V gene: TRBV27; clone size: few; CDR3 DNA: TGTGCCAGCAGCCGGGCTGGAAACACCATATATTTT; CDR3 protein: CASSRAGNTIYF
J gene: TRBJ2-1; D gene: NA; V gene: TRBV24-1; clone size: many; CDR3 DNA: TGTGCCACCAGTGCTTCTGGGACACAAGTTTACAATGAGCAGTTCTTC; CDR3 protein: CATSASGTQVYNEQFF
J gene: TRBJ2-7; D gene: NA; V gene: TRBV7-2; clone size: NA; CDR3 DNA: TGTGCCAGCAGCAGGCCAGGGGCCTCATCCTACGAGCAGTACTTC; CDR3 protein: CASSRPGASSYEQYF
J gene: TRBJ2-7; D gene: NA; V gene: TRBV20-1; clone size: few; CDR3 DNA: TGCAGTGCTAGTCTGGGACTGCCAGCCTACGAGCAGTACTTC; CDR3 protein: CSASLGLPAYEQYF
J gene: TRBJ1-2; D gene: TRBD1; V gene: TRBV19; clone size: few; CDR3 DNA: TGTGCCAGTAGGGGACAGATTATCTATGGCTACACCTTC; CDR3 protein: CASRGQIIYGYTF
J gene: TRBJ2-7; D gene: TRBD1; V gene: TRBV4-2; clone size: NA; CDR3 DNA: TGTGCCAGCAGCCAAGCCCGTAGAACAGGGGTCGAGCAGTACTTC; CDR3 protein: CASSQARRTGVEQYF
J gene: TRBJ1-2; D gene: NA; V gene: TRBV19; clone size: many; CDR3 DNA: TGTGCCAGTCAGTACCAAAATTTTGGCTACACCTTC; CDR3 protein: CASQYQNFGYTF